The present entry profiles one T cell receptor beta chain with its context. UMI-labeled 5' RACE TRB cDNA libraries were prepared from the cells. TCRdb reprocessed the 5' RACE reads and reports one entry per CDR3 protein, with no DNA. This sample lists tens of thousands of distinct CDR3 sequences; its ten largest clones have about 2%. This sample is drawn from a study of CXCR3-negative and CXCR3-positive naive CD8 T cells. Germline V gene sequence: CDR1 MDHEN, CDR2 SYDVKM. The CDR3 runs to 14 residues. Sequencing was performed on naive CXCR3- CD8+ T cells from blood. The subset denotes: CD45RO-CCR7+CD27+CD95- naive CD8+ T cells lacking CXCR3 (TNR3-). V gene TRBV28 combines with J gene TRBJ2-3; TCRdb indicates TRBD1, and absent DNA this call remains unverified. The receptor was isolated from a human donor in good health. Some clones in this sample may be carry-over from other donors' samples. The CDR3 loop is CASTLLGDTDTQYF.